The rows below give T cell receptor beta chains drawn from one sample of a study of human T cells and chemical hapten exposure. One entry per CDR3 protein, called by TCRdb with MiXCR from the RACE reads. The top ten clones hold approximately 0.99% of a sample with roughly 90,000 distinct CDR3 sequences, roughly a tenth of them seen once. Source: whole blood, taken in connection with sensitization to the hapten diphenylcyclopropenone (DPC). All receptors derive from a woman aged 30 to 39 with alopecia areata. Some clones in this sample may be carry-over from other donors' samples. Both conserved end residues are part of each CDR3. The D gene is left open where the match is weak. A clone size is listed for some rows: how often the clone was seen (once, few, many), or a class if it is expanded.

CDR3: CASSLERGGREKLFF
DNA: TGTGCCAGCAGTTTGGAGCGGGGTGGGCGTGAAAAACTGTTTTTT
size: -
D: -
J: TRBJ1-4
V: TRBV6-5

CDR3: CSGQVSGNTIYF
DNA: TGCAGCGGCCAGGTCTCTGGAAACACCATATATTTT
size: many
D: -
J: TRBJ1-3
V: TRBV29-1

CDR3: CASRERGQRGYLETQYF
DNA: TGTGCCAGCAGAGAGCGGGGACAAAGAGGATATTTGGAGACCCAGTACTTC
size: many
D: -
J: TRBJ2-5
V: TRBV5-6

CDR3: CASSGFLNTEAFF
DNA: TGTGCCAGCAGTGGTTTTTTGAACACTGAAGCTTTCTTT
size: many
D: -
J: TRBJ1-1
V: TRBV6-6

CDR3: CSVEDKGGEQYF
DNA: TGCAGCGTTGAAGATAAGGGGGGCGAGCAGTACTTC
size: many
D: -
J: TRBJ2-7
V: TRBV29-1

CDR3: CASSRAGGARWETQYF
DNA: TGTGCCAGCAGCCGCGCGGGAGGGGCTAGGTGGGAAACCCAGTACTTC
size: few
D: TRBD2
J: TRBJ2-5
V: TRBV7-2

CDR3: CASSRRTDTEAFF
DNA: TGTGCCAGCAGCCGAAGGACGGACACTGAAGCTTTCTTT
size: many
D: -
J: TRBJ1-1
V: TRBV7-3

CDR3: CASSLVAQETQYF
DNA: TGCGCCAGCAGCTTGGTCGCCCAAGAGACCCAGTACTTC
size: few
D: -
J: TRBJ2-5
V: TRBV5-1

CDR3: CASSPGQSNSPLHF
DNA: TGTGCCAGCAGTCCGGGACAGAGTAATTCACCCCTCCACTTT
size: few
D: TRBD1
J: TRBJ1-6
V: TRBV12-3/TRBV12-4

CDR3: CASSLNVDNEQFF
DNA: TGTGCCAGCAGCTTAAACGTTGACAATGAGCAGTTCTTC
size: few
D: -
J: TRBJ2-1
V: TRBV7-2

CDR3: CASRSPSGQSYNEQFF
DNA: TGTGCAAGTCGCTCCCCTAGCGGACAATCCTACAATGAGCAGTTCTTC
size: many
D: -
J: TRBJ2-1
V: TRBV12-2

CDR3: CASSAGTGVAGPSYNEQFF
DNA: TGTGCCAGCAGCGCCGGGACAGGGGTGGCGGGACCCTCCTACAATGAGCAGTTCTTC
size: few
D: TRBD1
J: TRBJ2-1
V: TRBV9

CDR3: CASSPDSGRALAGELFF
DNA: TGTGCCAGCAGCCCCGATAGCGGGAGGGCCTTGGCCGGGGAGCTGTTTTTT
size: many
D: TRBD2
J: TRBJ2-2
V: TRBV6-4

CDR3: CASSYGPRWDYGYTF
DNA: TGTGCCAGCAGTTACGGCCCTCGATGGGACTATGGCTACACCTTC
size: -
D: -
J: TRBJ1-2
V: TRBV6-2/TRBV6-3

CDR3: CASSLRDRTNNSPLHF
DNA: TGTGCCAGCAGCCTCCGGGACAGGACTAATAATTCACCCCTCCACTTT
size: many
D: TRBD1
J: TRBJ1-6
V: TRBV12-3/TRBV12-4

CDR3: CASSPSLWDPPYEQYF
DNA: TGTGCCAGCAGCCCCTCCCTTTGGGACCCCCCCTACGAGCAGTACTTC
size: -
D: -
J: TRBJ2-7
V: TRBV12-3/TRBV12-4

CDR3: CAISPGTSGRGTDTQYF
DNA: TGTGCCATCAGTCCCGGGACTAGCGGGAGGGGAACAGATACGCAGTATTTT
size: few
D: TRBD2
J: TRBJ2-3
V: TRBV10-3

CDR3: CVSSRAGVRNNEQFF
DNA: TGTGTCAGCAGCAGGGCGGGGGTAAGAAACAATGAGCAGTTCTTC
size: -
D: TRBD2
J: TRBJ2-1
V: TRBV7-2

CDR3: CASSSGTNADTQYF
DNA: TGTGCCAGCAGTTCCGGGACGAACGCAGATACGCAGTATTTT
size: many
D: -
J: TRBJ2-3
V: TRBV12-3/TRBV12-4

CDR3: CASSQGTANGYTF
DNA: TGCGCCAGCAGCCAGGGGACAGCCAATGGCTACACCTTC
size: -
D: TRBD1
J: TRBJ1-2
V: TRBV4-1

CDR3: CASSLGQGFMAGNTIYF
DNA: TGCGCCAGCAGCCTAGGACAGGGGTTTATGGCTGGAAACACCATATATTTT
size: -
D: TRBD1
J: TRBJ1-3
V: TRBV5-1

CDR3: CASSTGGASDTQYF
DNA: TGTGCCAGCAGTACAGGGGGCGCATCAGATACGCAGTATTTT
size: few
D: TRBD1
J: TRBJ2-3
V: TRBV12-3/TRBV12-4

CDR3: CASRYRDRGSYEQYF
DNA: TGTGCCAGCAGATACCGGGACAGGGGATCCTACGAGCAGTACTTC
size: many
D: TRBD1
J: TRBJ2-7
V: TRBV6-5

CDR3: CASTGKGLAAEQYF
DNA: TGTGCCAGCACGGGCAAGGGACTAGCTGCCGAGCAGTACTTC
size: -
D: TRBD2
J: TRBJ2-7
V: TRBV6-2/TRBV6-3

CDR3: CASSGIQSNTGELFF
DNA: TGTGCCAGCAGCGGCATACAGAGTAACACCGGGGAGCTGTTTTTT
size: few
D: -
J: TRBJ2-2
V: TRBV5-4

CDR3: CASSEQGVGNQPQHF
DNA: TGTGCCAGCAGTGAACAGGGGGTGGGCAATCAGCCCCAGCATTTT
size: -
D: TRBD1
J: TRBJ1-5
V: TRBV2

CDR3: CASSPTMTFASTDTQYF
DNA: TGTGCCAGCAGCCCCACCATGACATTTGCCAGCACAGATACGCAGTATTTT
size: many
D: -
J: TRBJ2-3
V: TRBV3-1

CDR3: CATSRDFAAGETQYF
DNA: TGTGCCACCAGCAGAGATTTCGCGGCGGGAGAGACCCAGTACTTC
size: few
D: -
J: TRBJ2-5
V: TRBV15

CDR3: CASSLSLPGGTDTQYF
DNA: TGTGCCAGCAGCTTATCCTTACCGGGGGGAACAGATACGCAGTATTTT
size: -
D: TRBD2
J: TRBJ2-3
V: TRBV7-6

CDR3: CASSSHTGSGNTIYF
DNA: TGTGCCAGCAGCTCGCATACAGGGTCAGGAAACACCATATATTTT
size: many
D: -
J: TRBJ1-3
V: TRBV7-8

CDR3: CASSSPSGGAVAGELFF
DNA: TGTGCCAGCAGTTCTCCCAGCGGGGGGGCCGTTGCCGGGGAGCTGTTTTTT
size: many
D: TRBD2
J: TRBJ2-2
V: TRBV6-6

CDR3: CASSLDLARTDTQYF
DNA: TGTGCCAGCAGCTTAGATCTAGCGCGCACAGATACGCAGTATTTT
size: many
D: -
J: TRBJ2-3
V: TRBV7-9

CDR3: CASSHSGGADEQFF
DNA: TGTGCCAGCAGCCATAGCGGGGGGGCGGATGAGCAGTTCTTC
size: few
D: TRBD2
J: TRBJ2-1
V: TRBV3-1

CDR3: CASSLEPGPRRETQYF
DNA: TGTGCCAGCAGCTTAGAGCCGGGCCCCAGGCGAGAGACCCAGTACTTC
size: -
D: -
J: TRBJ2-5
V: TRBV11-2

CDR3: CASSEALLGVSTDTQYF
DNA: TGTGCCAGCAGTGAAGCGCTTCTGGGGGTTTCCACAGATACGCAGTATTTT
size: few
D: -
J: TRBJ2-3
V: TRBV6-1

CDR3: CASSEWGQFF
DNA: TGTGCCAGCAGTGAATGGGGGCAGTTCTTC
size: few
D: -
J: TRBJ2-1
V: TRBV2

CDR3: CASSLVGTGSSGQPQHF
DNA: TGTGCCAGCAGCTTAGTGGGGACAGGGTCGTCGGGTCAGCCCCAGCATTTT
size: -
D: TRBD1
J: TRBJ1-5
V: TRBV7-2

CDR3: CASSRDQETQYF
DNA: TGTGCCAGCAGTCGGGACCAAGAGACCCAGTACTTC
size: -
D: -
J: TRBJ2-5
V: TRBV28

CDR3: CSAKGTENTEAFF
DNA: TGCAGTGCTAAAGGGACGGAGAACACTGAAGCTTTCTTT
size: -
D: -
J: TRBJ1-1
V: TRBV20-1

CDR3: CASSQEQGPRAFF
DNA: TGTGCCAGCAGCCAGGAACAGGGGCCACGAGCTTTCTTT
size: many
D: TRBD1
J: TRBJ1-1
V: TRBV3-1

CDR3: CASSQEWGLTGEQFF
DNA: TGTGCCAGCAGCCAAGAATGGGGACTAACCGGCGAGCAGTTCTTC
size: few
D: TRBD2
J: TRBJ2-1
V: TRBV3-1

CDR3: CSVGTGNTYEQYF
DNA: TGCAGCGTGGGGACAGGGAACACCTACGAGCAGTACTTC
size: few
D: TRBD1
J: TRBJ2-7
V: TRBV29-1

CDR3: CASSQEPNQPQHF
DNA: TGTGCCAGCAGCCAAGAACCTAATCAGCCCCAGCATTTT
size: -
D: -
J: TRBJ1-5
V: TRBV3-1